Shown below are 9 T cell receptor beta chains from a single sample sequenced in a study of cytomegalovirus exposure and HLA in healthy donors. Use of 60 Vbeta and 13 Jbeta primers characterized the PCR. TCRdb's copy holds only in-frame clones and misses some; the assay was immunoSEQ multiplex PCR. Of around 68,000 clones listed, about 70% are singletons. Source material: PBMCs. The receptors originated from a woman aged 25 to 45 in good health and CMV-seronegative.

V and J are TRBV5-1 and TRBJ1-3; tentatively, D is TRBD1 (6 bases). Germline V lookup: CDR1 SGHRS, CDR2 YFSETQ. CDR3 size: 14 residues. V lost 3 bases, J lost 0 bases, and 7 bases lay in between. The CDR3 loop reads CASSSDSSGNTIYF. The DNA of the CDR3 is TGCGCCAGCAGCTCGGACAGCTCTGGAAACACCATATATTTT.

This clone appeared a few times. This chain links TRBV27 with TRBJ1-1, with 8 bases that match TRBD1. Losses at the gene ends were 1 base for V and 2 bases for J; bases not matched to a gene: 12. Germline V lookup: CDR1 MNHEY, CDR2 SMNVEV (reference sequence). CDR3 length equals 18 residues. CDR3 DNA: TGTGCCAGCAGTTTATACGCGGTCTGGCAGGGGGCAAACACTGAAGCTTTCTTT. Protein: CASSLYAVWQGANTEAFF.

The CDR3 nucleotides are TGTGCCTGGAGGCCCCGGGGCGGGGGGCACGGAAACACCATATATTTT. Encoded protein: CAWRPRGGGHGNTIYF. The gene calls are TRBV30 and TRBJ1-3; D might be TRBD1 (6 bases). CDR1 and CDR2 (germline): GTSNPN, SVGIG (reference sequence). Trimming removed 3 bases at V and 4 bases at J, with 19 bases between. CDR3 size: 16 residues.

This clone was seen a few times. The rearrangement links TRBV4-2 to TRBJ2-3, with D possibly matching TRBD2 (6 bases). The germline V and J ends were trimmed by 7 bases and 4 bases, with 21 bases remaining between them. The CDR3 has 16 amino acids. Germline loops: CDR1 LGHNA, CDR2 YNFKEQ. The CDR3 nucleotides are TGTGCCAGCACCCCAAGGGGACCCGGGGGTGCAGATACGCAGTATTTT. This codes for CASTPRGPGGADTQYF.

Points on this clone: The same CDR3 arises from other DNA sequences in this sample as well. J is TRBJ2-7 and V is TRBV28; tentative D call: TRBD1 (6 bases). The CDR3 consists of 13 residues. The V end was cut by 3 bases, the J end by 4 bases, with 10 bases between. The germline V gene encodes CDR1 MDHEN and CDR2 SYDVKM. The CDR3 DNA reads as TGTGCCAGCAGTTTGGGCAGGGGATACGAGCAGTACTTC. It specifies CASSLGRGYEQYF. Combining the CDR3 with reference TRBV28 and TRBJ2-7 gives the whole variable domain DVKVTQSSRYLVKRTGEKVFLECVQDMDHENMFWYRQDPGLGLRLIYFSYDVKMKEKGDIPEGYSVSREKKERFSLILESASTNQTSMYLCASSLGRGYEQYFGPGTRLTVT.

The CDR3 DNA follows: TGTGCCATCAGTGATAGAGGGTCCGGCAATGAGCAGTTCTTC. It specifies CAISDRGSGNEQFF. The J gene is TRBJ2-1, the V gene TRBV10-3; possibly TRBD2 for D (5 bases). From germline, CDR1 is ENHRY and CDR2 SYGVKD. The CDR3 covers 14 residues. V was shortened by 3 bases and J by 6 bases, with 12 bases between the two germline ends.

Only a few counts were recorded for this clone. The chain links TRBV4-1 to TRBJ1-1; weak D call: TRBD1 (5 bases). The CDR3 is 15 amino acids. Germline V CDR1 and CDR2: MGHRA, YSYEKL. V lost 1 base and J lost 3, with 12 bases in between. In nucleotides, the CDR3 is TGCGCCAGCAGCCAAGGGGGCTCATATGACACTGAAGCTTTCTTT. Amino acid sequence: CASSQGGSYDTEAFF.

V is TRBV5-6 and J is TRBJ2-7, with TRBD2 as a possible D gene (6 bases). The CDR3 is made up of 18 amino acids. Germline V gene sequence: CDR1 SGHDT, CDR2 YYEEEE. Trimming took 1 base from V and 3 from J, leaving 23 bases between them. CDR3 nucleotide sequence: TGTGCCAGCAGCTTGCCAGAGTTTTTGGGGCACGGGGGCTACGAGCAGTACTTC. Translation gives CASSLPEFLGHGGYEQYF.

This chain uses TRBV5-1 with TRBJ2-1, with D perhaps TRBD2 (5 bases). V was trimmed by 4 bases and J by 10 bases, leaving 18 bases between them. CDR1 is SGHRS and CDR2 is YFSETQ in the germline V gene. The CDR3 consists of 14 residues. The chain's CDR3 is CASSSGLSPTEQFF. CDR3 nucleotides: TGCGCCAGCAGCAGCGGACTGAGCCCTACGGAGCAGTTCTTC.